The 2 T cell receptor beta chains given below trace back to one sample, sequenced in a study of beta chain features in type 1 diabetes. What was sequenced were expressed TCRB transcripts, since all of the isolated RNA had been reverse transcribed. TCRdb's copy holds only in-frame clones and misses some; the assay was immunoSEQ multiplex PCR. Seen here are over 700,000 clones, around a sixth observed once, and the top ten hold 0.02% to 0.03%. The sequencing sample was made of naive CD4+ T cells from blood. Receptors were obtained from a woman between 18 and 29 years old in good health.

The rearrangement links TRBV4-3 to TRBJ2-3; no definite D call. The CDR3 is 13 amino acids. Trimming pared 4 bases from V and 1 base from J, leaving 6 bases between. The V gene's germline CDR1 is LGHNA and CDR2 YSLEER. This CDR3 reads CASSPSRTDTQYF. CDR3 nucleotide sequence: TGCGCCAGCAGCCCCTCCCGCACAGATACGCAGTATTTT.

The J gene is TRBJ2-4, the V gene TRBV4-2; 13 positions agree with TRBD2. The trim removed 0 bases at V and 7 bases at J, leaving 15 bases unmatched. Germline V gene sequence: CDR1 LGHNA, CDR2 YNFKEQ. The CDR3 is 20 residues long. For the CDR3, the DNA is TGTGCCAGCAGCCAAGATTTAGGAGGACTAGCGGGAGCCTTGAGGAACATTCAGTACTTC. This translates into CASSQDLGGLAGALRNIQYF.